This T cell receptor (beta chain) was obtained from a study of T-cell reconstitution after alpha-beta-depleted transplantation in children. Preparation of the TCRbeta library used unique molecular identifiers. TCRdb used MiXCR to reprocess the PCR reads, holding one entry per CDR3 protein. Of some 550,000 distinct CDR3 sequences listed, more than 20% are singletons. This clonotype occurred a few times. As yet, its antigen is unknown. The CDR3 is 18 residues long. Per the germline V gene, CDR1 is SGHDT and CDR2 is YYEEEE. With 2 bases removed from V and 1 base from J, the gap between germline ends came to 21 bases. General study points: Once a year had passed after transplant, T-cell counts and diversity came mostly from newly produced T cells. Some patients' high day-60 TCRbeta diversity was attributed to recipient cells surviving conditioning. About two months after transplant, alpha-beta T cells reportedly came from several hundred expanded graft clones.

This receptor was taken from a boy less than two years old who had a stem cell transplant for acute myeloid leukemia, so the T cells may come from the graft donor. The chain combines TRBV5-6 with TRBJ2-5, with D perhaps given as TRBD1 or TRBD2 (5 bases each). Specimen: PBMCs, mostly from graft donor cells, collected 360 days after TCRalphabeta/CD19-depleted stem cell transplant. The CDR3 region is CASSLAHEGPGTQETQYF. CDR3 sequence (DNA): TGTGCCAGCAGCTTAGCCCACGAAGGACCAGGGACCCAAGAGACCCAGTACTTC. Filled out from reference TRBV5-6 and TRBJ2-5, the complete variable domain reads DAGVTQSPTHLIKTRGQQVTLRCSPKSGHDTVSWYQQALGQGPQFIFQYYEEEERQRGNFPDRFSGHQFPNYSSELNVNALLLGDSALYLCASSLAHEGPGTQETQYFGPGTRLLVL.